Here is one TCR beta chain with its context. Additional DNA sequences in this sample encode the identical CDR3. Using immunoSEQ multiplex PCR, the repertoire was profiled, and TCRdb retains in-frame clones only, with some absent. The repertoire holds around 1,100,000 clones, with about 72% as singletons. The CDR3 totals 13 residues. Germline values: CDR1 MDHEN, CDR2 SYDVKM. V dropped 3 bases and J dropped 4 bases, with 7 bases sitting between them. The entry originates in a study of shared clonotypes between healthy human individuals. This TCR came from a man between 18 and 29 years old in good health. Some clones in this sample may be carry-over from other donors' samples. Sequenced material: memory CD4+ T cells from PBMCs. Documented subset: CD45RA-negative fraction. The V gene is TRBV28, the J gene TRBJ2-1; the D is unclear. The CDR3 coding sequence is TGTGCCAGCAGTTTGGTCCAGTACAATGAGCAGTTCTTC. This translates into CASSLVQYNEQFF.